This T cell receptor (beta chain) is from a study of metastatic and nonmetastatic thyroid tumors. For the study at large: Malignant and benign thyroid patients had repertoires compared in peripheral blood and tumor or nodule tissue. Findings and limits, study-wide: As reported, TCR beta diversity in blood and tumor was significantly higher in malignant thyroid tumors than in benign nodules.

Before thyroid surgery, none of the patients had received any treatment. In its sample, this clone is medium-sized. The antigen remains undetermined. Trimming took 8 bases from V and 2 from J; bases not matched to a gene: 9. The CDR3 consists of 15 residues. The germline V gene has CDR1 MDHEN and CDR2 SYDVKM. TCRdb ran MiXCR on the PCR reads. The table includes some 1,900 clones, roughly a tenth detected once. Sequencing used tumor tissue. The rearrangement links TRBV28 to TRBJ1-1; TRBD1 matches 9 bases. This TCR derives from a female donor with papillary thyroid cancer or a benign thyroid nodule (not recorded which). Some clones in this sample may be carry-over from other donors' samples. CDR3 sequence: CASRVRGQGNTEAFF. CDR3 nucleotide sequence: TGTGCCAGCCGTGTTAGGGGACAGGGAAACACTGAAGCTTTCTTT. The full variable domain, completed using reference TRBV28 and TRBJ1-1, is DVKVTQSSRYLVKRTGEKVFLECVQDMDHENMFWYRQDPGLGLRLIYFSYDVKMKEKGDIPEGYSVSREKKERFSLILESASTNQTSMYLCASRVRGQGNTEAFFGQGTRLTVV.